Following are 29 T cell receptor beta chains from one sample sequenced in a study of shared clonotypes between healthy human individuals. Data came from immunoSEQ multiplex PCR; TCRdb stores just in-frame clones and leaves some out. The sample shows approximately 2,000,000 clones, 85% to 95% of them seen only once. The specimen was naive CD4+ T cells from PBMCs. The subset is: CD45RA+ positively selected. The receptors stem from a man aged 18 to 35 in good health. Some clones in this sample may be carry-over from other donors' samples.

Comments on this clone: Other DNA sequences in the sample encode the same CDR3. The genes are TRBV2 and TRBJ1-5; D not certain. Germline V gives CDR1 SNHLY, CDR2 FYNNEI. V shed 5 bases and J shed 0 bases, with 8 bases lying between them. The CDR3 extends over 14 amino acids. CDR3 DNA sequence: TGTGCCAGCAGTCGGACTGATAGCAATCAGCCCCAGCATTTT. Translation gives CASSRTDSNQPQHF.

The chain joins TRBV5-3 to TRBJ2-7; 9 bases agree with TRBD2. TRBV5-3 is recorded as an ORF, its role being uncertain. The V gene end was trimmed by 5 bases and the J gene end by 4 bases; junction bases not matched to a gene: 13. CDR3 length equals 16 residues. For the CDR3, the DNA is TGTGCCAGAAGATTTGCGTTAGCGGGAGTAAAATACGAGCAGTACTTC. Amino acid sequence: CARRFALAGVKYEQYF.

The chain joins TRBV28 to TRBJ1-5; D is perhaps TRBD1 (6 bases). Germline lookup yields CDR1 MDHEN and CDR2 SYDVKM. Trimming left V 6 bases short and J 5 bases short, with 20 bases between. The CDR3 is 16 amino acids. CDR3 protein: CASSIAGRDTYQPQHF. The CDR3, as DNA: TGTGCCAGCAGCATCGCCGGCCGGGACACATATCAGCCCCAGCATTTT.

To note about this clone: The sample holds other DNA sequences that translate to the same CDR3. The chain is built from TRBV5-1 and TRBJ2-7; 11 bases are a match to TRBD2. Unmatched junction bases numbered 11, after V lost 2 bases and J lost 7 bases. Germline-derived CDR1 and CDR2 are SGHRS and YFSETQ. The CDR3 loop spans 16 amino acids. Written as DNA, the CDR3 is TGCGCCAGCAGCTTACCCCTAGCGGGGGGCCCCGGGGAGCAGTACTTC. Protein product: CASSLPLAGGPGEQYF.

CDR3 in DNA: TGTGCCAGCAGCCCCGGACAGGGAGATAATTCACCCCTCCACTTT. It translates to CASSPGQGDNSPLHF. This chain uses TRBV9 with TRBJ1-6; 8 bases agree with TRBD1. V trimming: 4 bases; J trimming: 5 bases; junction bases outside the gene matches: 5. The germline gives CDR1 SGDLS, CDR2 YYNGEE. This CDR3 is built from 15 residues. The variable domain in full, completed from reference TRBV9 and TRBJ1-6, reads DSGVTQTPKHLITATGQRVTLRCSPRSGDLSVYWYQQSLDQGLQFLIQYYNGEERAKGNILERFSAQQFPDLHSELNLSSLELGDSALYFCASSPGQGDNSPLHFGNGTRLTVT.

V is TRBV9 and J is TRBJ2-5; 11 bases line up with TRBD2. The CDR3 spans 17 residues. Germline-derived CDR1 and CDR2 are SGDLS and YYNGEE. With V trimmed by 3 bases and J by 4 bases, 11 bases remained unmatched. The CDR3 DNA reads TGTGCCAGCAGCGCCGGGGGGCTAGCGGGAGGAGGAGAGACCCAGTACTTC. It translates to CASSAGGLAGGGETQYF.

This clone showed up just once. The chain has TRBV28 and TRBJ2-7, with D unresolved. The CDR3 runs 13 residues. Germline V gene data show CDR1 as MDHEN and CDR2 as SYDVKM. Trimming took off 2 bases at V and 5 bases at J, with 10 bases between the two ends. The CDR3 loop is CASSLSLLHEQYF. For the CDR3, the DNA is TGTGCCAGCAGTTTAAGTCTGCTACACGAGCAGTACTTC.

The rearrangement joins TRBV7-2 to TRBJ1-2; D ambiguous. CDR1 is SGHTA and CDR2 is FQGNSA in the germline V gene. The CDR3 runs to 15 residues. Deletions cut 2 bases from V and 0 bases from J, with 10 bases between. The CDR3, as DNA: TGTGCCAGCAGCTTATACTTTCAGGCTAACTATGGCTACACCTTC. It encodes CASSLYFQANYGYTF.

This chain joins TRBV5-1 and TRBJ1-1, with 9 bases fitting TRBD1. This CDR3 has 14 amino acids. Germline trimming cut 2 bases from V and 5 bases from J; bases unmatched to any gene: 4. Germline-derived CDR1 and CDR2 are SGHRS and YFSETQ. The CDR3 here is CASSFRDRETEAFF. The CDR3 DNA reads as TGCGCCAGCAGCTTCCGGGACAGGGAGACTGAAGCTTTCTTT.

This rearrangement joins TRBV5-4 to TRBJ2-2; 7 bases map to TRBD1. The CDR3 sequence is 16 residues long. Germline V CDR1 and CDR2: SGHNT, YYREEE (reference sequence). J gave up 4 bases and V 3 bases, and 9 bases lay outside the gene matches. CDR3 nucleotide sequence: TGTGCCAGCAGCTCAAACAGGGGTATCCCCACCGGGGAGCTGTTTTTT. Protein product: CASSSNRGIPTGELFF.

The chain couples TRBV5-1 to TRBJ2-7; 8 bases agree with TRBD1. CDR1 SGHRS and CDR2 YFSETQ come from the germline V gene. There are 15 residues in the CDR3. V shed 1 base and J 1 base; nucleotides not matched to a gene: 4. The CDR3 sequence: CASSLTGGLSYEQYF. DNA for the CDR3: TGCGCCAGCAGCTTGACAGGGGGTCTTTCCTACGAGCAGTACTTC.

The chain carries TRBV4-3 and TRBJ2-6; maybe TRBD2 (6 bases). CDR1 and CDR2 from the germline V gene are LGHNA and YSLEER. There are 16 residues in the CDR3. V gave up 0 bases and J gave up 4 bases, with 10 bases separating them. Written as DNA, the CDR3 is TGCGCCAGCAGCCAAGACGGGGGTGGAGGGGCCAACGTCCTGACTTTC. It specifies CASSQDGGGGANVLTF.

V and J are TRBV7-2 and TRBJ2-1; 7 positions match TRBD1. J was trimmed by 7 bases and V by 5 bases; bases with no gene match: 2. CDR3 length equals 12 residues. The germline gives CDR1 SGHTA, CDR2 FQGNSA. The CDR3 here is CASSPGGNEQFF. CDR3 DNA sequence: TGTGCCAGCAGCCCAGGGGGTAATGAGCAGTTCTTC.

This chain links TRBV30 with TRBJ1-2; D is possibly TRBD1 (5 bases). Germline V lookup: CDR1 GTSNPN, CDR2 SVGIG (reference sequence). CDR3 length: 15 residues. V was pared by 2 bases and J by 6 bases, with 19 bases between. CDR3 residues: CAWSKTGLPRHGYTF. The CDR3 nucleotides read TGTGCCTGGAGTAAAACGGGACTACCGAGGCATGGCTACACCTTC.

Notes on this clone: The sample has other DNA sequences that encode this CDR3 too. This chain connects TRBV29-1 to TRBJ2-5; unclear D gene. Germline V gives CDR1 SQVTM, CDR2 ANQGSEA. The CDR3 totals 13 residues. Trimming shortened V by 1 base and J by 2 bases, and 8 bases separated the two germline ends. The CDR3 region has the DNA TGCAGCGTTGAAGGTTCGCGACAAGAGACCCAGTACTTC. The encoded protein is CSVEGSRQETQYF.

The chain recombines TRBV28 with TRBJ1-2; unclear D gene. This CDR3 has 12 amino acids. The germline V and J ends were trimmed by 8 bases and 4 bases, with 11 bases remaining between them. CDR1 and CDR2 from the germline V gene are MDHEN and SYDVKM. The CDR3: CASRMGSYGYTF. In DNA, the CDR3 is TGTGCCAGCCGAATGGGCAGCTATGGCTACACCTTC.

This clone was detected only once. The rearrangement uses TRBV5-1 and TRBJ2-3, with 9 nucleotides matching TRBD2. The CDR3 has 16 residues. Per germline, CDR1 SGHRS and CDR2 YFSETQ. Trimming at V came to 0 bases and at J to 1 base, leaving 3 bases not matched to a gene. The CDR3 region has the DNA TGCGCCAGCAGCTTGGAGGCGGGAGGGCGCACAGATACGCAGTATTTT. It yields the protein CASSLEAGGRTDTQYF.

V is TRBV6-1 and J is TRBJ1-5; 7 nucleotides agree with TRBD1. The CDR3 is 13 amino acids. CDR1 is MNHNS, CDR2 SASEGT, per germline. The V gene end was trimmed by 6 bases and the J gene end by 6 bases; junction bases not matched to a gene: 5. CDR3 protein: CASRRGTAQPQHF. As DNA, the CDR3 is TGTGCCAGCAGACGCGGGACAGCTCAGCCCCAGCATTTT.

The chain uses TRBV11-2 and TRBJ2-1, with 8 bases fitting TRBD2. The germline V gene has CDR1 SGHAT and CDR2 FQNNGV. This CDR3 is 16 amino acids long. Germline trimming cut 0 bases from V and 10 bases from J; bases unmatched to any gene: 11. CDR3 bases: TGTGCCAGCAGCTTAGATTTTAGCGGGATAATCGGGGAGCAGTTCTTC. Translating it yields CASSLDFSGIIGEQFF.

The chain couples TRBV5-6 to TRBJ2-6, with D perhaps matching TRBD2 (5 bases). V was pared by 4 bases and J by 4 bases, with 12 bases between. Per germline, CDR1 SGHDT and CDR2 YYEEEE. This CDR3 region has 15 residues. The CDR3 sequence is CASSLLASGANVLTF. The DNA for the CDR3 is TGTGCCAGCAGCCTGCTAGCTTCCGGGGCCAACGTCCTGACTTTC.

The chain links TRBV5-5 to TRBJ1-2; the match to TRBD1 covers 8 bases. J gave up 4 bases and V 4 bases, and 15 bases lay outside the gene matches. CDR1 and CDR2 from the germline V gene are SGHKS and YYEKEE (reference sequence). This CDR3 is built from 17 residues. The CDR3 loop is CASSPATGAPVSYGYTF. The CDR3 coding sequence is TGTGCCAGCAGCCCGGCGACAGGGGCCCCCGTTAGCTATGGCTACACCTTC.

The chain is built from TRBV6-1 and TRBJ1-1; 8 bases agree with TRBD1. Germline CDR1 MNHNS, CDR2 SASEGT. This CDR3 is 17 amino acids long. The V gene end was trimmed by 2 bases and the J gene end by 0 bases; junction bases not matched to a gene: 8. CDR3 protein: CASSEIGQGGMNTEAFF. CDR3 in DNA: TGTGCCAGCAGTGAAATTGGACAGGGCGGTATGAACACTGAAGCTTTCTTT.

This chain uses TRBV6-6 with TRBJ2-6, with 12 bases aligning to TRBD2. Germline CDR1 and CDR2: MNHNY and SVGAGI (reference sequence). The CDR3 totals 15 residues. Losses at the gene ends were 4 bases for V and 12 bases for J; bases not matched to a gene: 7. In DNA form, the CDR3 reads TGTGCCAGCAGTTCCCGGACTAGCGGGATCGGCGTCCTGACTTTC. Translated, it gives CASSSRTSGIGVLTF.

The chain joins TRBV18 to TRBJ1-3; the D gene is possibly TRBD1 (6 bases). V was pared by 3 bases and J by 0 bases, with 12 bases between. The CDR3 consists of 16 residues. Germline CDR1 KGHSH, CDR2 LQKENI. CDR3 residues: CASSPQGGPSGNTIYF. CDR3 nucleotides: TGTGCCAGCTCACCCCAAGGGGGGCCCTCTGGAAACACCATATATTTT. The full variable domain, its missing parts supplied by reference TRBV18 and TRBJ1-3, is NAGVMQNPRHLVRRRGQEARLRCSPMKGHSHVYWYRQLPEEGLKFMVYLQKENIIDESGMPKERFSAEFPKEGPSILRIQQVVRGDSAAYFCASSPQGGPSGNTIYFGEGSWLTVV.

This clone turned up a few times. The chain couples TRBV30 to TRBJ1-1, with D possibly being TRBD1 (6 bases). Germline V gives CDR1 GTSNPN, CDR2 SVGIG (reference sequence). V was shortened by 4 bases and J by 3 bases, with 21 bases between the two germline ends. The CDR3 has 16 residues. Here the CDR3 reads CAWTTLGGRGYTEAFF. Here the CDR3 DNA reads TGTGCCTGGACCACTCTCGGGGGCAGGGGCTACACTGAAGCTTTCTTT. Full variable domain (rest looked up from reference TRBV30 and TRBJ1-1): SQTIHQWPATLVQPVGSPLSLECTVEGTSNPNLYWYRQAAGRGLQLLFYSVGIGQISSEVPQNLSASRPQDRQFILSSKKLLLSDSGFYLCAWTTLGGRGYTEAFFGQGTRLTVV.

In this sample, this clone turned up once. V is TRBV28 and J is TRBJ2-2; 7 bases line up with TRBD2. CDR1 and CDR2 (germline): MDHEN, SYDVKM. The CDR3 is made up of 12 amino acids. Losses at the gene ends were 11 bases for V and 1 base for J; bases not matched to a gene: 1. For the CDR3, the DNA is TGTGCCGCGGGGGTGAACACCGGGGAGCTGTTTTTT. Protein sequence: CAAGVNTGELFF.

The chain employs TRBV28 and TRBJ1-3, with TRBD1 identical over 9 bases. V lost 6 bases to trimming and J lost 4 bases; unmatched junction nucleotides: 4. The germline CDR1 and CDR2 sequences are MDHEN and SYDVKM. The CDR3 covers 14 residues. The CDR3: CASSLDRGGNTIYF. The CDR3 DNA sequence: TGTGCCAGCAGCCTGGACAGGGGAGGAAACACCATATATTTT.

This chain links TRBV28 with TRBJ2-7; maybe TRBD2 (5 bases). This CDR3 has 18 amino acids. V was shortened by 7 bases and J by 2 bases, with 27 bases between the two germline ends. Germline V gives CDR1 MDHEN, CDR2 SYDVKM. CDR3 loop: CASTSGTTPSRVTYEQYF. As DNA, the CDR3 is TGTGCCAGCACTTCGGGAACTACGCCTAGTCGAGTAACCTACGAGCAGTACTTC. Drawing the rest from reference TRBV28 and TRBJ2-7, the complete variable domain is DVKVTQSSRYLVKRTGEKVFLECVQDMDHENMFWYRQDPGLGLRLIYFSYDVKMKEKGDIPEGYSVSREKKERFSLILESASTNQTSMYLCASTSGTTPSRVTYEQYFGPGTRLTVT.

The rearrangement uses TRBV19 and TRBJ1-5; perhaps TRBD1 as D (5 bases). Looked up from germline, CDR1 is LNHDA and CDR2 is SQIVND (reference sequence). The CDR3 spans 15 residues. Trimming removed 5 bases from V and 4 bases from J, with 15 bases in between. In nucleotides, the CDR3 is TGTGCCAGTAGTCTCCTCGGCAGGGTGAATCAGCCCCAGCATTTT. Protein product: CASSLLGRVNQPQHF.